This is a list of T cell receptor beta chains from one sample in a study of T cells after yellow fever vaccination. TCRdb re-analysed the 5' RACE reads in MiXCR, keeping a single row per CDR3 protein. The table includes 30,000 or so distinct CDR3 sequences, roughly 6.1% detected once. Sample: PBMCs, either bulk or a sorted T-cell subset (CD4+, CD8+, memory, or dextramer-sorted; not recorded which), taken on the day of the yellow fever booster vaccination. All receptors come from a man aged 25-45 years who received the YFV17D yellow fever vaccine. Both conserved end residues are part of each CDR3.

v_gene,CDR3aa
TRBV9,CASSSTGDLMNTEAFF
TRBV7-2,CASNMGAAGSYNEQFF
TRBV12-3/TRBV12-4,CASSSGGGPGGYTF
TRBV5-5,CASSSSGQGIRYEQYF
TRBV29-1,CSVVVKDTEAFF
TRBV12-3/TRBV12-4,CASSLRGAGVYGYTF
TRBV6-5,CASSLLGAGNDQYF
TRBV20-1,CSANRPSYEQYF
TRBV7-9,CASSRTSVYNEQFF
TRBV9,CASSDEGGYEQYF
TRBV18,CASSPSAAPGWNEQFF
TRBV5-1,CASRAFSTPDTQYF
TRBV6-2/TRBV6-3,CASSSLAHINEQFF
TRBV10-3,CAISRKGGGRENEQYF
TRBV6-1,CATGGGVRTGELFF
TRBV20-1,CSAIPRRLALNEQFF
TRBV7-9,CASSPLGGRLAGRRGNEQFF
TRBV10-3,CAISEPSGVAGATEQFF
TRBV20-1,CSARDPYTGELFF
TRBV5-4,CASSRTQGGTEAFF
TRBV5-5,CASTSLNGGLETQYF
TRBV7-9,CASSSGPGQGKSYEQYF
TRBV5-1,CASSLSRRPYNEQFF